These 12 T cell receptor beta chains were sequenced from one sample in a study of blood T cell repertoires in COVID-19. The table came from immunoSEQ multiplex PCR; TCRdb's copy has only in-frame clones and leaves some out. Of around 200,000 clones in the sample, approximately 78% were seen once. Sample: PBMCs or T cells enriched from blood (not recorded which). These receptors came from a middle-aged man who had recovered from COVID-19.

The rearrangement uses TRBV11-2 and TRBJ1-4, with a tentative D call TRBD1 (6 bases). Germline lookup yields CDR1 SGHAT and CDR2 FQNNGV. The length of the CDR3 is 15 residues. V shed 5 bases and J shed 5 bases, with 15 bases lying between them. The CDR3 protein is CASSGRGHPNEKLFF. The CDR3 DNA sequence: TGTGCCAGCAGCGGGAGGGGACACCCGAATGAAAAACTGTTTTTT.

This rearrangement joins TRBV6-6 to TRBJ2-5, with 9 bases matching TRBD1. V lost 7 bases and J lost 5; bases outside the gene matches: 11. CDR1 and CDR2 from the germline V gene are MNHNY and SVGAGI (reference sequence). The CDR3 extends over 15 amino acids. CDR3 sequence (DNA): TGTGCCAGCACGACACGACAGGGGGTGGAGGAGACCCAGTACTTC. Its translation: CASTTRQGVEETQYF.

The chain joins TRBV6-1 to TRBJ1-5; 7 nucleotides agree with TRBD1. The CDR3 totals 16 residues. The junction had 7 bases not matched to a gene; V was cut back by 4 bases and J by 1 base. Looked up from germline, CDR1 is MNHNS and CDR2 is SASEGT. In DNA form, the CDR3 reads TGTGCCAGCAGTGGGGAGCTACAGGGGAGCAATCAGCCCCAGCATTTT. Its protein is CASSGELQGSNQPQHF.

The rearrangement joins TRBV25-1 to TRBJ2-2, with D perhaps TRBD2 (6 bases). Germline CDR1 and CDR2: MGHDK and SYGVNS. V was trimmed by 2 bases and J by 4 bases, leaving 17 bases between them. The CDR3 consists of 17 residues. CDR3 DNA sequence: TGTGCCAGCAGTGAAGGGGTGGAGGGCCCGAGCACCGGGGAGCTGTTTTTT. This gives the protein CASSEGVEGPSTGELFF.

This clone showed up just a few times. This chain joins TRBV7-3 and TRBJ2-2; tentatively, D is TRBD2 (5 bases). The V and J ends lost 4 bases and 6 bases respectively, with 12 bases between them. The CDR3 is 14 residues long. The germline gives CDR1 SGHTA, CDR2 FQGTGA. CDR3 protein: CASSSLSGPGELFF. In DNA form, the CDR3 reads TGTGCCAGCAGCTCCCTGAGCGGCCCCGGGGAGCTGTTTTTT.

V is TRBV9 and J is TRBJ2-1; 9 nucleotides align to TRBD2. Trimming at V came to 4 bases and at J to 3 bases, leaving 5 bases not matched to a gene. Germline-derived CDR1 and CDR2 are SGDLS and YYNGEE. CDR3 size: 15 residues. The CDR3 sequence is CASSSRAGGYNEQFF. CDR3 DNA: TGTGCCAGCAGCTCTAGAGCGGGGGGCTACAATGAGCAGTTCTTC.

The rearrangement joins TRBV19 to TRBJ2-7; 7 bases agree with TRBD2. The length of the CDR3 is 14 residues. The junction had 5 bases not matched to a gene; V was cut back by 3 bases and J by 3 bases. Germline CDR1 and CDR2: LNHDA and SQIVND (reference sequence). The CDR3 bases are TGTGCCAGTAGTATCGGAGCTAGCGGCTACGAGCAGTACTTC. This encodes CASSIGASGYEQYF. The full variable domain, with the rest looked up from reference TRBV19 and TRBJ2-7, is DGGITQSPKYLFRKEGQNVTLSCEQNLNHDAMYWYRQDPGQGLRLIYYSQIVNDFQKGDIAEGYSVSREKKESFPLTVTSAQKNPTAFYLCASSIGASGYEQYFGPGTRLTVT.

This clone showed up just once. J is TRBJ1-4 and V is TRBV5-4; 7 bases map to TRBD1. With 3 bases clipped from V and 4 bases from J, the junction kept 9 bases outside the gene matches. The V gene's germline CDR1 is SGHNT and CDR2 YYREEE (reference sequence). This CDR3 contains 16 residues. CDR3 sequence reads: CASSSGGTANNEKLFF. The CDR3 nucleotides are TGTGCCAGCAGCTCGGGGGGGACAGCAAATAATGAAAAACTGTTTTTT.

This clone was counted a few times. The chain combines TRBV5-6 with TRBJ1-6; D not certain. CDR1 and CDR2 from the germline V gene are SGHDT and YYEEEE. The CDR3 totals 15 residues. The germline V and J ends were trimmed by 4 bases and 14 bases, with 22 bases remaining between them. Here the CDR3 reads CASSPPGRDRMALHF. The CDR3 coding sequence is TGTGCCAGCAGCCCTCCAGGACGGGATCGAATGGCCCTCCACTTT. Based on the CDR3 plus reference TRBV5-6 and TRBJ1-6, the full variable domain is DAGVTQSPTHLIKTRGQQVTLRCSPKSGHDTVSWYQQALGQGPQFIFQYYEEEERQRGNFPDRFSGHQFPNYSSELNVNALLLGDSALYLCASSPPGRDRMALHFGNGTRLTVT.

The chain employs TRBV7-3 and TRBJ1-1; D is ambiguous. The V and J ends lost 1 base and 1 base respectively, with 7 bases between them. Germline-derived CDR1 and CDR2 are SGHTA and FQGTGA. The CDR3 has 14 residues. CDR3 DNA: TGTGCCAGCAGCTTAAACCCAGGGAACACTGAAGCTTTCTTT. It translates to CASSLNPGNTEAFF.

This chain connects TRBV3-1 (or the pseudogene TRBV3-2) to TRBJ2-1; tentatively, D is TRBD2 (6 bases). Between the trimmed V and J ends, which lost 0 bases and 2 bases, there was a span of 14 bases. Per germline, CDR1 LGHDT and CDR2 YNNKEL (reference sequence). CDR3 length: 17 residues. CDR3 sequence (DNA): TGTGCCAGCAGCCAAGAAGCCAGCGGGCCTACCTACAATGAGCAGTTCTTC. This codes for CASSQEASGPTYNEQFF.

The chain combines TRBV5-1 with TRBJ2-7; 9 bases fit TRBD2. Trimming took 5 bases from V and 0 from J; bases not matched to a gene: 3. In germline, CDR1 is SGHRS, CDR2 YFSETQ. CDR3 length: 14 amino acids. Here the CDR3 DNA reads TGCGCCAGCAGTCCTAGCGGGGACTCCTACGAGCAGTACTTC. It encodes CASSPSGDSYEQYF.